This passage covers 31 T cell receptor beta chains from one sample sequenced in a study of T cell repertoires in cytomegalovirus infection. MiXCR, run by TCRdb on the reads, gives a single entry per CDR3 protein. The repertoire includes roughly 250,000 distinct CDR3 sequences, about 23% of them detected once, and about 20% sits in the top ten. The material sequenced was CD8+ T cells from PBMCs. These receptors originate from a human donor in good health (CMV status not recorded). Some clones in this sample may be carry-over from other donors' samples.

The sample holds a few counts of this clonotype. The chain combines TRBV19 with TRBJ2-1; a weak D match, TRBD1 (6 bases). V lost 0 bases to trimming and J lost 1 base, with 7 bases between them. The V gene's germline CDR1 is LNHDA and CDR2 SQIVND (reference sequence). This CDR3 has 15 amino acids. For the CDR3, the DNA is TGTGCCAGTAGTATAGACCAGGGGTCCTACAATGAGCAGTTCTTC. Amino acid sequence: CASSIDQGSYNEQFF.

This clonotype was seen repeatedly, ten times or more. The V call is TRBV7-9, the J call TRBJ1-1; no clear D gene. CDR3 length equals 14 residues. With 2 bases removed from V and 1 base from J, the gap between germline ends came to 8 bases. Germline V lookup: CDR1 SEHNR, CDR2 FQNEAQ (reference sequence). This CDR3 is CASSLMAENTEAFF. CDR3 in DNA: TGTGCCAGCAGCTTAATGGCGGAGAACACTGAAGCTTTCTTT.

This clonotype was detected many times. This chain links TRBV7-2 with TRBJ2-1; TRBD1 matches 9 bases. CDR3 size: 19 residues. Germline CDR1 and CDR2: SGHTA and FQGNSA. With V trimmed by 5 bases and J by 1 base, 15 bases remained unmatched. The CDR3 coding sequence is TGTGCCAGCAGCCAAACCGGGACAGGGTCCATGAGATCCTACAATGAGCAGTTCTTC. Protein product: CASSQTGTGSMRSYNEQFF.

This clonotype appeared many times. This sequence joins TRBV7-2 and TRBJ1-2; 9 nucleotides match TRBD1. V lost 5 bases to trimming and J lost 8 bases; unmatched junction nucleotides: 9. Looked up from germline, CDR1 is SGHTA and CDR2 is FQGNSA. The length of the CDR3 is 14 residues. CDR3 nucleotide sequence: TGTGCCAGCAGCACGTGGACAGGGGAGGCAGGCTACACCTTC. It specifies CASSTWTGEAGYTF. The variable domain in full, with the rest retrieved from reference TRBV7-2 and TRBJ1-2, is GAGVSQSPSNKVTEKGKDVELRCDPISGHTALYWYRQSLGQGLEFLIYFQGNSAPDKSGLPSDRFSAERTGGSVSTLTIQRTQQEDSAVYLCASSTWTGEAGYTFGSGTRLTVV.

There are a few counts of this clonotype. The chain carries TRBV20-1 and TRBJ2-3, with 8 bases identical to TRBD2. CDR3 length: 17 amino acids. V lost 3 bases, J lost 4 bases, and 15 bases stayed unmatched. The germline CDR1 and CDR2 sequences are DFQATT and SNEGSKA (reference sequence). In DNA, the CDR3 is TGCAGTGCTAGTCCGCGAATCGGGACTAGTTTTTCAGATACGCAGTATTTT. Protein product: CSASPRIGTSFSDTQYF.

This sequence joins TRBV11-1 and TRBJ2-7; D is possibly TRBD1 (5 bases). The V end was cut by 8 bases, the J end by 2 bases, with 19 bases between. The CDR3 covers 15 residues. Germline loops: CDR1 SGHAT, CDR2 FQDESV (reference sequence). CDR3 sequence: CASATGPQDPYEQYF. CDR3 DNA: TGTGCCAGCGCCACAGGCCCCCAGGATCCCTACGAGCAGTACTTC.

In its sample, this clonotype was seen a few times. The chain links TRBV28 to TRBJ2-5; D is undetermined. The CDR3 totals 16 residues. Germline CDR1 and CDR2: MDHEN and SYDVKM. Trimming removed 3 bases from V and 5 bases from J, with 19 bases in between. CDR3 loop: CASSLGSDWVGETQYF. The CDR3 DNA reads TGTGCCAGCAGTTTGGGTTCTGATTGGGTCGGGGAGACCCAGTACTTC.

The V and J genes are TRBV20-1 and TRBJ1-2, with 10 bases lining up with TRBD1. CDR1 is DFQATT, CDR2 SNEGSKA, per germline (reference sequence). With 0 bases clipped from V and 4 bases from J, the junction kept 5 bases outside the gene matches. CDR3 size: 15 residues. As DNA, the CDR3 is TGCAGTGCTAGAGAGGGGGACAGGGGAAGCTATGGCTACACCTTC. Residues: CSAREGDRGSYGYTF.

J is TRBJ2-1 and V is TRBV27; D gene uncertain. Trimming took 7 bases from V and 2 from J, leaving 12 bases between them. CDR1 MNHEY and CDR2 SMNVEV come from the germline V gene (reference sequence). This CDR3 is 14 amino acids long. The chain's CDR3 is CASTPSRAYNEQFF. For the CDR3, the DNA is TGTGCCAGCACCCCGTCTCGGGCCTACAATGAGCAGTTCTTC.

This chain uses TRBV29-1 with TRBJ2-5, with TRBD1 matching over 10 bases. There are 12 residues in the CDR3. In germline, CDR1 is SQVTM, CDR2 ANQGSEA. The ends lost 7 bases at V and 5 bases at J; junction bases unmatched: 4. The CDR3 DNA reads as TGCAGCGGACAGGGGGCGGGGGAGACCCAGTACTTC. Amino acids: CSGQGAGETQYF.

This clonotype was found many times. The genes are TRBV7-2 and TRBJ1-2; tentative D call: TRBD1 (6 bases). The V end lost 5 bases, the J end lost 2 bases, and 12 bases lay between the germline ends. This CDR3 has 14 residues. Per the germline V gene, CDR1 is SGHTA and CDR2 is FQGNSA. CDR3: CASSVGGGNYGYTF. The CDR3 DNA is TGTGCCAGCAGCGTGGGAGGGGGAAACTATGGCTACACCTTC.

This sequence joins TRBV11-2 and TRBJ2-3; 10 bases line up with TRBD2. V lost 1 base and J lost 5; bases outside the gene matches: 3. Germline V gene lookup returns CDR1 SGHAT and CDR2 FQNNGV. CDR3 length: 15 amino acids. Here the CDR3 DNA reads TGTGCCAGCAGCTTAGCAGCGGGGGGGGTAGATACGCAGTATTTT. Translation: CASSLAAGGVDTQYF.

The table lists this clonotype with a few counts. This chain joins TRBV14 and TRBJ2-1, with D hard to call. CDR1 is SGHDN, CDR2 FVKESK, per germline. V lost 3 bases, J lost 4 bases, and 16 bases lay in between. There are 16 residues in the CDR3. The CDR3 sequence: CASSQVGWLKYNEQFF. In nucleotides, the CDR3 is TGTGCCAGCAGCCAGGTCGGTTGGCTTAAGTACAATGAGCAGTTCTTC.

In this sample, this clonotype turned up many times. This sequence joins TRBV7-9 and TRBJ1-1, with D unclear. Trimming removed 1 base at V and 7 bases at J, with 4 bases between. The germline V gene encodes CDR1 SEHNR and CDR2 FQNEAQ (reference sequence). This CDR3 has 11 residues. This chain's CDR3 is CASSLGNEAFF. DNA of the CDR3: TGTGCCAGCAGCTTAGGAAATGAAGCTTTCTTT.

This clonotype was counted ten times or more. The chain is built from TRBV10-3 and TRBJ2-7; D is possibly TRBD2 (5 bases). Trimming took 2 bases from V and 2 from J, leaving 7 bases between them. The length of the CDR3 is 13 residues. Germline values: CDR1 ENHRY, CDR2 SYGVKD. The CDR3 loop is CAISEGAAYEQYF. DNA of the CDR3: TGTGCCATCAGTGAGGGAGCGGCCTACGAGCAGTACTTC.

For this clonotype: Just one base apart from a much larger clone, this may be a read error. V gene TRBV7-9 combines with J gene TRBJ2-1, with a possible D match to TRBD1 (5 bases). The CDR3 sequence is 14 residues long. V lost 5 bases to trimming and J lost 9 bases, with 17 bases between them. The germline gives CDR1 SEHNR, CDR2 FQNEAQ (reference sequence). CDR3 sequence: CASSQGVGEREQFF. CDR3 nucleotide sequence: TGTGCCAGCAGCCAAGGGGTAGGGGAACGTGAGCAGTTCTTC.

The table lists this clonotype with a few counts. This sequence joins TRBV20-1 and TRBJ1-2; possible D gene TRBD1, 6 bases. V was cut by 0 bases and J by 4 bases, with 15 bases left in between. This CDR3 spans 15 amino acids. Germline V gene sequence: CDR1 DFQATT, CDR2 SNEGSKA (reference sequence). In DNA, the CDR3 is TGCAGTGCTAGAGATTACGGGGGCTGGGTCTATGGCTACACCTTC. Translation: CSARDYGGWVYGYTF.

The chain is built from TRBV18 and TRBJ1-3; 7 bases map to TRBD1. Per the germline V gene, CDR1 is KGHSH and CDR2 is LQKENI. The CDR3 is 17 amino acids. V was pared by 4 bases and J by 0 bases, with 9 bases of the junction left unmatched. The CDR3 here is CASSLDRTPFSGNTIYF. The CDR3 DNA reads TGTGCCAGCTCACTGGACAGGACCCCATTCTCTGGAAACACCATATATTTT.

The V gene is TRBV5-1, the J gene TRBJ2-1; D unresolved. With 4 bases removed from V and 4 bases from J, the gap between germline ends came to 18 bases. Germline V gene data show CDR1 as SGHRS and CDR2 as YFSETQ. CDR3 length: 16 residues. CDR3 sequence: CASSREETPTYNEQFF. The CDR3 region has the DNA TGCGCCAGCAGCCGCGAGGAGACACCAACTTACAATGAGCAGTTCTTC.

This clonotype was counted only a few times. The V and J genes are TRBV5-4 and TRBJ1-1; TRBD1 agrees at 9 bases. CDR1 and CDR2 (germline): SGHNT, YYREEE (reference sequence). Unmatched junction bases numbered 10, after V lost 5 bases and J lost 8 bases. The length of the CDR3 is 14 residues. CDR3 nucleotide sequence: TGTGCCAGCAGTTCCCGGGACAGGGAACCCGAAGCTTTCTTT. Translated: CASSSRDREPEAFF.

The chain carries TRBV19 and TRBJ2-1, with 7 bases that match TRBD1. The V gene's germline CDR1 is LNHDA and CDR2 SQIVND (reference sequence). Unmatched junction bases numbered 2, after V lost 5 bases and J lost 1 base. The CDR3 sequence is 14 residues long. The CDR3 protein is CASSGQESYNEQFF. CDR3 in DNA: TGTGCCAGTAGTGGACAGGAGTCCTACAATGAGCAGTTCTTC.

The rearrangement joins TRBV29-1 to TRBJ2-5; 15 bases are shared with TRBD2. Germline CDR1 reads SQVTM; CDR2 reads ANQGSEA. V dropped 3 bases and J dropped 1; count of bases not matched to a gene: 6. CDR3 length: 17 amino acids. The CDR3 bases are TGCAGCGTTGACGGGACTAGCGGGGGGCTCCCCCAAGAGACCCAGTACTTC. This translates into CSVDGTSGGLPQETQYF.

This clonotype was seen many times. The V gene is TRBV28, the J gene TRBJ1-5; weak D call: TRBD1 (5 bases). CDR3 length: 16 residues. V was shortened by 7 bases and J by 1 base, with 17 bases between the two germline ends. From germline, CDR1 is MDHEN and CDR2 SYDVKM. CDR3 residues: CASTPREGPSNQPQHF. Here the CDR3 DNA reads TGTGCCAGCACCCCACGGGAGGGACCAAGCAATCAGCCCCAGCATTTT.

V and J are TRBV15 and TRBJ1-2, with D possibly being TRBD1 (5 bases). The CDR3 extends over 14 amino acids. Germline values: CDR1 LNHNV, CDR2 YYDKDF (reference sequence). The ends were cut back, 1 base at V and 8 bases at J, with 14 bases in the middle. The CDR3 loop reads CATSRVGGTDGYTF. As DNA, the CDR3 is TGTGCCACCAGCAGAGTGGGAGGGACGGACGGCTACACCTTC.

This clonotype was seen a handful of times. The CDR3 DNA sequence: TGTGCCAGCAGCCCCGACAGGGGGTACTTCACCTTC. Residues: CASSPDRGYFTF. The chain is built from TRBV7-6 and TRBJ1-2; 9 bases are a match to TRBD1. Germline V gene sequence: CDR1 SGHVS, CDR2 FNYEAQ. The CDR3 length is 12 residues. V dropped 5 bases and J dropped 13; count of bases not matched to a gene: 8.

This clonotype was found many times. The chain couples TRBV25-1 to TRBJ1-3; TRBD1 is a possible D gene (6 bases). This CDR3 has 14 amino acids. V lost 4 bases to trimming and J lost 4 bases, with 11 bases between them. Looked up from germline, CDR1 is MGHDK and CDR2 is SYGVNS. The CDR3 spells CASSVDRPGNTIYF. The CDR3 coding sequence is TGTGCCAGCAGTGTAGACAGGCCCGGAAACACCATATATTTT.

This clonotype showed up many times. This sequence joins TRBV7-6 and TRBJ2-1, with 9 bases fitting TRBD2. The CDR3 totals 16 residues. The germline CDR1 and CDR2 sequences are SGHVS and FNYEAQ. V trimming: 1 base; J trimming: 7 bases; junction bases outside the gene matches: 8. The CDR3 protein is CASSLGSSGLANEQFF. In DNA, the CDR3 is TGTGCCAGCAGCTTAGGTTCATCGGGACTAGCAAATGAGCAGTTCTTC.

This clonotype has a count of ten or more. The chain combines TRBV28 with TRBJ1-5; D unclear. Germline CDR1 is MDHEN and CDR2 is SYDVKM. Trimming shortened V by 6 bases and J by 6 bases, and 24 bases separated the two germline ends. The CDR3 is made up of 17 amino acids. In DNA, the CDR3 is TGTGCCAGCAGCCCCCTGGGTGGACCTATAGAGGGTCAGCCCCAGCATTTT. The encoded protein is CASSPLGGPIEGQPQHF.

Notes on this clonotype: The junction departs from the called germline gene at one end, perhaps through a read error. V is TRBV12-3 or TRBV12-4 and J is TRBJ2-5; unclear D gene. CDR3 length: 14 amino acids. CDR3 sequence (DNA): TGTACCAGCAAGTCCTTAGGAGTCCAAGAGACCCAGTACTTC. This gives the protein CTSKSLGVQETQYF.

In its sample, this clonotype was seen many times. The DNA for the CDR3 is TGTGCCAGCAGCTTAACCGGGTATGGCTACACCTTC. This codes for CASSLTGYGYTF. The J gene is TRBJ1-2, the V gene TRBV7-9; the D is unclear. The CDR3 spans 12 residues. Trimming stripped 2 bases from V and 5 bases from J, with 6 bases between. The germline gives CDR1 SEHNR, CDR2 FQNEAQ (reference sequence).

Ten or more counts support this clonotype. V usage is TRBV7-9 and J usage is TRBJ2-7; 7 bases line up with TRBD1. Trimming at V came to 4 bases and at J to 3 bases, leaving 12 bases not matched to a gene. In germline, CDR1 is SEHNR, CDR2 FQNEAQ (reference sequence). CDR3 size: 16 residues. CDR3 bases: TGTGCCAGCAGCTCCACCTTTTCGACAGGGAGCTACGAGCAGTACTTC. The encoded protein is CASSSTFSTGSYEQYF. The full variable domain, its missing parts supplied by reference TRBV7-9 and TRBJ2-7, is DTGVSQNPRHKITKRGQNVTFRCDPISEHNRLYWYRQTLGQGPEFLTYFQNEAQLEKSRLLSDRFSAERPKGSFSTLEIQRTEQGDSAMYLCASSSTFSTGSYEQYFGPGTRLTVT.